This T cell receptor (beta chain) was found in a study of CD8 T cells in Susac syndrome. The germline V and J ends were trimmed by 3 bases and 4 bases, with 9 bases remaining between them. The CDR3 runs to 12 residues. Germline CDR1 and CDR2: SQVTM and ANQGSEA. As concerns this clonotype: Its antigen is unknown.

After extraction with the RNeasy kit, about 0.5 to 1 ug of the RNA was reverse transcribed using random hexamers. TCRdb reprocessed the immunoSEQ multiplex PCR reads via MiXCR and lists one record per CDR3 protein. In the table there are approximately 120,000 distinct CDR3 sequences, 90% to 96% of which are singletons. In blood CD8+ and CD4+ T cells, TCR beta underwent sequencing. Negative isolation was used for CD8+ and CD4+ T cells and FACS enrichment for TEMRA cells. Study findings and constraints: The study's TCR sequencing and HLA analysis drew on a certain number of individuals. That number was acknowledged as relatively small.

Source material: CD4+ T cells from PBMCs. This sequence joins TRBV29-1 and TRBJ1-1; D remains ambiguous. The receptor's source is a human donor in good health. This CDR3 reads CSVDKGRTEAFF. The DNA for the CDR3 is TGCAGCGTTGATAAGGGTCGCACTGAAGCTTTCTTT.